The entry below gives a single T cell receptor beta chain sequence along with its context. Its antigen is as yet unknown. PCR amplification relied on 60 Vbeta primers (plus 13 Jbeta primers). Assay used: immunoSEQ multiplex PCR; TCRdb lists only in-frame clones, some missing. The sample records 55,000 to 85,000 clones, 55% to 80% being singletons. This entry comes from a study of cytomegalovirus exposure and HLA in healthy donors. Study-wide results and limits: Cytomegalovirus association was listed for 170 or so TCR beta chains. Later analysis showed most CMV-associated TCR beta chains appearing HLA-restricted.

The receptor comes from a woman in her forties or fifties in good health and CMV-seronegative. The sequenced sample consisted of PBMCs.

This chain's CDR3 is CASSLVGQGAGETQYF. DNA of the CDR3: TGCGCCAGCAGCTTGGTGGGACAGGGGGCGGGAGAGACCCAGTACTTC. The gene calls are TRBV5-1 and TRBJ2-5; 12 nucleotides align to TRBD1. The CDR3 length is 16 residues. V gave up 0 bases and J gave up 4 bases; unmatched junction bases: 4. Germline V CDR1 and CDR2: SGHRS, YFSETQ.